This paragraph covers one T cell receptor beta chain sequence. Its antigen remains unknown. TCR beta libraries were prepared from cDNA with unique molecular identifiers. Approximately 500,000 cDNA molecules were obtained per 1 to 10 million input T cells. TCRdb re-derived calls from the PCR reads in MiXCR, one entry per CDR3 protein. The table includes roughly 870,000 distinct CDR3 sequences, 53% detected once. The data originate from a study of post-analysis software for immune sequencing data. Overall study: Included among the disease courses, which were recorded for the cohort, were relapsing-remitting, secondary progressive and progressive-relapsing multiple sclerosis. General observations from the study: Patients had higher frequencies than controls of a handful of TRBV segments, including TRBV5-6, TRBV5-1 and TRBV20-1. The study found significantly lower normalized Chao1 diversity in multiple sclerosis patients than in controls. When the samples were clustered directly with F measure, those that had been prepared in the same batch showed strong co-clustering.

From germline, CDR1 is SGHRS and CDR2 YFSETQ. Trimming took off 4 bases at V and 4 bases at J, with 11 bases between the two ends. This CDR3 has 13 residues. Sequences were obtained from blood. The TCR comes from a girl aged 10 to 17 with multiple sclerosis. The chain joins TRBV5-1 to TRBJ1-1; D might be TRBD1 (5 bases). The CDR3 nucleotides read TGCGCCAGCAGCATTCCCGGGGGCACTGAAGCTTTCTTT. This sequence encodes CASSIPGGTEAFF. Together with reference TRBV5-1 and TRBJ1-1, the CDR3 gives the full variable domain: KAGVTQTPRYLIKTRGQQVTLSCSPISGHRSVSWYQQTPGQGLQFLFEYFSETQRNKGNFPGRFSGRQFSNSRSEMNVSTLELGDSALYLCASSIPGGTEAFFGQGTRLTVV.